These 27 T cell receptor beta chains came from one sample sequenced in a study of early T cells in non-severe SARS-CoV-2 infection. TCRdb passed the 5' RACE reads through MiXCR, listing each CDR3 protein once. The sample holds approximately 100,000 distinct CDR3 sequences; approximately 11% are singletons and the top ten take around 5.4%. The specimen sequenced was whole blood. These receptor sequences come from an adult who was a healthcare worker with PCR-confirmed SARS-CoV-2 infection or an uninfected control (not recorded which).

This clonotype turned up a few times. The gene calls are TRBV6-2 or TRBV6-3 and TRBJ2-7; D call uncertain. This CDR3 spans 14 amino acids. V lost 7 bases and J lost 1, with 14 bases in between. From germline, CDR1 is MNHEY and CDR2 SVGEGT. The CDR3 loop reads CASTTSQVSYEQYF. As DNA, the CDR3 is TGTGCCAGCACCACTTCCCAGGTTTCCTACGAGCAGTACTTC.

This clonotype turned up a few times. The chain employs TRBV20-1 and TRBJ1-1; TRBD1 is a possible D gene (5 bases). The CDR3 is made up of 14 amino acids. Germline V lookup: CDR1 DFQATT, CDR2 SNEGSKA (reference sequence). Trimming removed 5 bases from V and 5 bases from J, with 18 bases in between. The CDR3 sequence is CSAPNAGVDTEAFF. For the CDR3, the DNA is TGCAGTGCTCCTAACGCGGGGGTAGATACTGAAGCTTTCTTT.

This sequence joins TRBV29-1 and TRBJ1-2; D gene ambiguous. The V end lost 6 bases, the J end lost 1 base, and 12 bases lay between the germline ends. This CDR3 contains 13 residues. Germline V gives CDR1 SQVTM, CDR2 ANQGSEA. The CDR3 DNA follows: TGCAGCGTCCTTGGAAGGTTTAACTATGGCTACACCTTC. It encodes CSVLGRFNYGYTF.

This clonotype has ten or more counts. The rearrangement links TRBV20-1 to TRBJ2-4; D is possibly TRBD1 (6 bases). Trimming left V 2 bases short and J 3 bases short, with 11 bases between. The CDR3 runs 14 residues. The V gene's germline CDR1 is DFQATT and CDR2 SNEGSKA (reference sequence). The DNA for the CDR3 is TGCAGTGCTAGACTCCCAGGGGTCAAAAACATTCAGTACTTC. It is translated as CSARLPGVKNIQYF.

The CDR3 protein is CASSPGQGRYEQYF. CDR3 nucleotide sequence: TGTGCCAGCTCACCGGGCCAGGGAAGGTACGAGCAGTACTTC. The rearrangement joins TRBV18 to TRBJ2-7; a weak D match, TRBD1 (5 bases). Trimming removed 3 bases from V and 4 bases from J, with 13 bases in between. The CDR3 sequence is 14 residues long. From germline, CDR1 is KGHSH and CDR2 LQKENI.

This clonotype was counted many times. The chain couples TRBV28 to TRBJ1-4; no clear D. The germline CDR1 and CDR2 sequences are MDHEN and SYDVKM. The V and J ends lost 5 bases and 1 base respectively, with 11 bases between them. This CDR3 is 15 amino acids long. CDR3 residues: CASSNPGETNEKLFF. DNA for the CDR3: TGTGCCAGCAGTAACCCGGGAGAAACTAATGAAAAACTGTTTTTT.

V is TRBV11-2 and J is TRBJ2-7; D not resolved. The ends were cut back, 7 bases at V and 5 bases at J, with 9 bases in the middle. This CDR3 comprises 11 residues. The germline gives CDR1 SGHAT, CDR2 FQNNGV. The CDR3 region is CASNHLDEQYF. In DNA, the CDR3 is TGTGCCAGCAACCATCTGGACGAGCAGTACTTC.

In its sample, this clonotype was seen many times. V and J are TRBV5-1 and TRBJ2-4, with TRBD2 as a possible D gene (5 bases). V shed 0 bases and J shed 0 bases, with 10 bases lying between them. The CDR3 has 16 residues. The germline V gene has CDR1 SGHRS and CDR2 YFSETQ. Here the CDR3 reads CASSLGPSGAKNIQYF. Written as DNA, the CDR3 is TGCGCCAGCAGCTTGGGACCGAGCGGAGCCAAAAACATTCAGTACTTC. The full variable domain, its missing parts supplied by reference TRBV5-1 and TRBJ2-4, is KAGVTQTPRYLIKTRGQQVTLSCSPISGHRSVSWYQQTPGQGLQFLFEYFSETQRNKGNFPGRFSGRQFSNSRSEMNVSTLELGDSALYLCASSLGPSGAKNIQYFGAGTRLSVL.

V usage is TRBV20-1 and J usage is TRBJ1-6; D unresolved. The ends were cut back, 5 bases at V and 7 bases at J, with 18 bases in the middle. There are 15 residues in the CDR3. Germline V lookup: CDR1 DFQATT, CDR2 SNEGSKA (reference sequence). The DNA for the CDR3 is TGCAGTGCTGCCCAAGGGAGGAGAGTCAATTCACCCCTCCACTTT. Protein sequence: CSAAQGRRVNSPLHF.

Ten or more counts support this clonotype. The V and J genes are TRBV7-9 and TRBJ2-1, with 7 bases that match TRBD1. Trimming removed 6 bases from V and 0 bases from J; junction bases left unmatched: 8. This CDR3 has 16 residues. Germline V gives CDR1 SEHNR, CDR2 FQNEAQ (reference sequence). The chain's CDR3 is CASRTDRASSYNEQFF. CDR3 sequence (DNA): TGTGCCAGCAGAACCGACAGGGCTAGCTCCTACAATGAGCAGTTCTTC.

Only a few counts were recorded for this clonotype. The chain joins TRBV18 to TRBJ1-6; D is uncertain. Trimming removed 3 bases at V and 6 bases at J, with 6 bases between. In germline, CDR1 is KGHSH, CDR2 LQKENI. The CDR3 has 13 amino acids. The CDR3 DNA reads as TGTGCCAGCTCACCGAAACCTAATTCACCCCTCCACTTT. Its protein is CASSPKPNSPLHF.

This sequence joins TRBV24-1 and TRBJ1-2; 7 bases are shared with TRBD1. CDR1 is KGHDR and CDR2 is SFDVKD in the germline V gene. This CDR3 is 15 amino acids long. V lost 4 bases to trimming and J lost 0 bases; unmatched junction nucleotides: 4. For the CDR3, the DNA is TGTGCCACCAGTGACGGCCAGGGGGCTAACTATGGCTACACCTTC. This sequence encodes CATSDGQGANYGYTF.

At least ten counts were recorded for this clonotype. The rearrangement links TRBV7-2 to TRBJ2-1, with D possibly TRBD1 on 7 matching bases. Trimming stripped 0 bases from V and 3 bases from J, with 12 bases between. This CDR3 comprises 16 residues. Per germline, CDR1 SGHTA and CDR2 FQGNSA. The CDR3 spells CASSLAAGGIYNEQFF. In nucleotides, the CDR3 is TGTGCCAGCAGCTTAGCTGCAGGGGGGATCTACAATGAGCAGTTCTTC.

The V call is TRBV9, the J call TRBJ2-3; D is uncertain. The CDR3 loop spans 16 amino acids. Between the trimmed V and J ends, which lost 0 bases and 5 bases, there was a span of 16 bases. The germline V gene has CDR1 SGDLS and CDR2 YYNGEE. This CDR3 is CASSVEVGAFGDTQYF. The CDR3 nucleotides are TGTGCCAGCAGCGTAGAAGTAGGAGCGTTTGGAGATACGCAGTATTTT. Using reference TRBV9 and TRBJ2-3 for the parts outside the CDR3, the full variable domain is DSGVTQTPKHLITATGQRVTLRCSPRSGDLSVYWYQQSLDQGLQFLIQYYNGEERAKGNILERFSAQQFPDLHSELNLSSLELGDSALYFCASSVEVGAFGDTQYFGPGTRLTVL.

This clonotype was detected many times. The chain employs TRBV13 and TRBJ2-5; TRBD1 aligns across 7 bases. The CDR3 runs to 14 residues. The junction had 4 bases not matched to a gene; V was cut back by 4 bases and J by 2 bases. Germline lookup yields CDR1 PRHDT and CDR2 FYEKMQ (reference sequence). The CDR3 spells CASSSGQEQETQYF. CDR3 sequence (DNA): TGTGCCAGCAGCTCTGGACAGGAACAAGAGACCCAGTACTTC.

In this sample, this clonotype turned up many times. V gene TRBV27 combines with J gene TRBJ2-7; tentatively, D is TRBD1 or TRBD2 (5 bases each). This CDR3 comprises 15 residues. The V gene's germline CDR1 is MNHEY and CDR2 SMNVEV (reference sequence). V was cut by 4 bases and J by 3 bases, with 16 bases left in between. The CDR3 DNA sequence: TGTGCCAGCAGTTCCATACCGGGACGGTTCTACGAGCAGTACTTC. It codes for CASSSIPGRFYEQYF.

This clonotype was detected ten times or more. The rearrangement links TRBV6-1 to TRBJ2-1, with 7 bases aligning to TRBD2. The ends lost 6 bases at V and 4 bases at J; junction bases unmatched: 9. This CDR3 is 15 amino acids long. CDR1 MNHNS and CDR2 SASEGT come from the germline V gene. CDR3 amino acids: CASRKGGSFYNEQFF. Written as DNA, the CDR3 is TGTGCCAGCAGAAAGGGCGGGAGTTTTTACAATGAGCAGTTCTTC.

This clonotype was found many times. The chain uses TRBV6-6 and TRBJ2-2, with 8 bases fitting TRBD1. The V segment lost 2 bases and the J segment 6 bases; nucleotides outside the gene matches: 2. CDR1 and CDR2 from the germline V gene are MNHNY and SVGAGI (reference sequence). This CDR3 is built from 14 residues. The CDR3 bases are TGTGCCAGCAGTTACGCGACAGGGGCCGGGGAGCTGTTTTTT. Translating it yields CASSYATGAGELFF.

J is TRBJ2-3 and V is TRBV10-1, with 8 bases that match TRBD1. The trim removed 4 bases at V and 4 bases at J, leaving 4 bases unmatched. In germline, CDR1 is WNHNN, CDR2 SYGVQD (reference sequence). The CDR3 length is 14 residues. The CDR3 coding sequence is TGCGCCAGCAGTGCCAGGGGGCCGGCAGATACGCAGTATTTT. Translating it yields CASSARGPADTQYF.

This clonotype was observed a handful of times. This chain uses TRBV6-1 with TRBJ2-3; D perhaps matches TRBD1 (5 bases). Per the germline V gene, CDR1 is MNHNS and CDR2 is SASEGT. The CDR3 covers 15 residues. Trimming left V 3 bases short and J 0 bases short, with 10 bases between. Written as DNA, the CDR3 is TGTGCCAGCAGTGACAGGGTCCTCAGCACAGATACGCAGTATTTT. Translation gives CASSDRVLSTDTQYF.

Concerning this clonotype: A much larger clone is a single base away; this may be a read error. V and J are TRBV28 and TRBJ2-7; 12 bases fit TRBD2. The CDR3 is 15 residues long. Germline loops: CDR1 MDHEN, CDR2 SYDVKM. CDR3 protein: CVSSPRTSGNYEQYF. CDR3 DNA sequence: TGTGTCAGCAGCCCGAGGACTAGCGGGAACTACGAGCAGTACTTC.

This sequence joins TRBV20-1 and TRBJ1-2; D not resolved. This CDR3 has 12 residues. CDR1 DFQATT and CDR2 SNEGSKA come from the germline V gene (reference sequence). The V gene lost 2 bases and the J gene lost 2 bases, with 6 bases spanning the gap. The DNA for the CDR3 is TGCAGTGCTAGAAACGAGAACTATGGCTACACCTTC. Protein sequence: CSARNENYGYTF.

Many counts were recorded for this clonotype. V and J are TRBV7-9 and TRBJ2-7, with D perhaps TRBD1 or TRBD2 (5 bases each). Looked up from germline, CDR1 is SEHNR and CDR2 is FQNEAQ (reference sequence). The ends were cut back, 5 bases at V and 3 bases at J, with 14 bases in the middle. CDR3 length equals 14 residues. The CDR3 loop reads CASSPGDDRYEQYF. CDR3 in DNA: TGTGCCAGCAGCCCCGGGGACGACCGCTACGAGCAGTACTTC.

This clonotype was counted a few times. The chain carries TRBV14 and TRBJ1-2; D not resolved. V dropped 3 bases and J dropped 4 bases, with 12 bases sitting between them. Germline V lookup: CDR1 SGHDN, CDR2 FVKESK. This CDR3 spans 14 amino acids. The CDR3 here is CASSHSPRVYGYTF. Here the CDR3 DNA reads TGTGCCAGCAGCCACTCCCCTCGGGTCTATGGCTACACCTTC.

This sequence joins TRBV9 and TRBJ1-2; no definite D call. With 5 bases removed from V and 9 bases from J, the gap between germline ends came to 14 bases. Germline V CDR1 and CDR2: SGDLS, YYNGEE. CDR3 length: 12 amino acids. The CDR3 protein is CASSVSGSSYTF. The CDR3, as DNA: TGTGCCAGCAGTGTATCAGGTTCAAGCTACACCTTC.

This clonotype has more than one count but fewer than ten. The V and J genes are TRBV7-9 and TRBJ1-1, with D possibly TRBD1 on 5 matching bases. Trimming took off 4 bases at V and 1 base at J, with 16 bases between the two ends. Germline CDR1 SEHNR, CDR2 FQNEAQ (reference sequence). This CDR3 has 16 residues. DNA for the CDR3: TGTGCCAGCAGCTCGAGCCGGACACAAGGGAACACTGAAGCTTTCTTT. Translation: CASSSSRTQGNTEAFF.

This clonotype was seen repeatedly, ten times or more. The chain employs TRBV5-6 and TRBJ2-7; possibly TRBD2 for D (6 bases). There are 13 residues in the CDR3. Germline V gives CDR1 SGHDT, CDR2 YYEEEE. Trimming pared 6 bases from V and 4 bases from J, leaving 14 bases between. CDR3 region: CASTAGRGYEQYF. As DNA, the CDR3 is TGTGCCAGCACCGCCGGGCGGGGTTACGAGCAGTACTTC.